This T cell receptor beta chain appears in the sequencing data of a study of spatial heterogeneity in lung cancer. Study at large: From matched bulk RNA-seq came a T cell module score, which showed a strong correlation with TCR transcript counts in tumor regions.

Findings and limits, study-wide: Alpha chains reached an estimated coverage of about 7% of tumor T cells, and beta chains approximately 13%. Mutation counts in tumors were tracked by counts of expanded intratumoral alpha and beta TCRs.

This clonotype was recorded at least ten times. The antigen is unknown. Documented time point: sample taken at primary tumor resection. The donors comprised 60 to 80 untreated early-stage non-small cell lung cancer patients. Trimming stripped 7 bases from V and 7 bases from J, with 8 bases between. CDR3 size: 11 residues. CDR1 and CDR2 from the germline V gene are SNHLY and FYNNEI. One entry per CDR3 protein results from TCRdb running MiXCR on the 5' RACE reads. The sample shows 7,500 to 9,000 distinct CDR3 sequences, 9% to 10% of them seen only once. The specimen was lung tumor tissue, collected at surgery. The chain joins TRBV2 to TRBJ2-1; no definite D call. The clonotype comes from a male donor with early-stage non-small cell lung cancer. The CDR3 nucleotides read TGTGCCAGCACCCCTACGAATGAGCAGTTCTTC. It specifies CASTPTNEQFF.